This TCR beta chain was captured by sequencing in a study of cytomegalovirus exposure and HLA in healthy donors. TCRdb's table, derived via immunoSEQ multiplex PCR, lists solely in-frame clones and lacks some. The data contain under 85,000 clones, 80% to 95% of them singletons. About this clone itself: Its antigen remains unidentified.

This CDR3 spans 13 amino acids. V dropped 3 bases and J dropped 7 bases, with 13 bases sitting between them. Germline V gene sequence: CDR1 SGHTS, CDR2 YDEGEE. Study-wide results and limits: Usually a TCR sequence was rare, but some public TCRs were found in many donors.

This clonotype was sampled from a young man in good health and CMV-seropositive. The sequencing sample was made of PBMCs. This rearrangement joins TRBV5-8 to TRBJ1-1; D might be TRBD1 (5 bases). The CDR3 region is CASSSGGDLEAFF. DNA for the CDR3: TGTGCCAGCAGCTCGGGCGGGGACCTTGAAGCTTTCTTT.